The 23 T cell receptor beta chains presented below share a single source sample, sequenced in a study of blood T cell repertoires in COVID-19. TCRdb keeps only in-frame clones here, not all; method: immunoSEQ multiplex PCR. The sample includes some 80,000 clones, 80% to 85% of them seen just once. The sequencing input was peripheral blood. The receptor set was obtained from a woman in her 70s with acute or convalescent COVID-19.

A few counts support this clone. V usage is TRBV25-1 and J usage is TRBJ1-2, with 7 bases that match TRBD1. After removal of 3 bases from V and 5 bases from J, the junction contained 9 bases not matched to a gene. This CDR3 contains 15 residues. The V gene's germline CDR1 is MGHDK and CDR2 SYGVNS. The CDR3 region is CASSESGTANYGYTF. CDR3 sequence (DNA): TGTGCCAGCAGTGAGTCCGGGACAGCGAATTATGGCTACACCTTC.

The chain has TRBV3-1 (or the pseudogene TRBV3-2) and TRBJ1-3, with D possibly matching TRBD1 (6 bases). The CDR3 is 14 amino acids. The germline V and J ends were trimmed by 4 bases and 4 bases, with 11 bases remaining between them. CDR1 is LGHDT, CDR2 YNNKEL, per germline (reference sequence). CDR3 residues: CASSRAGAGNTIYF. CDR3 DNA sequence: TGTGCCAGCAGCCGCGCAGGGGCCGGAAACACCATATATTTT.

V usage is TRBV10-2 and J usage is TRBJ1-2; the match to TRBD1 covers 10 bases. Germline lookup yields CDR1 WSHSY and CDR2 SAAADI. V shed 3 bases and J 5 bases; nucleotides not matched to a gene: 6. This CDR3 comprises 15 residues. The CDR3 loop is CASSDPGQGMYGYTF. The CDR3 nucleotides are TGCGCCAGCAGTGACCCGGGACAGGGGATGTATGGCTACACCTTC.

CDR3 in amino acids: CASSMAWTSGKTTDTQYF. Here the CDR3 DNA reads TGTGCCAGTAGTATGGCCTGGACTAGCGGGAAAACCACAGATACGCAGTATTTT. This chain links TRBV19 with TRBJ2-3; 12 bases line up with TRBD2. The CDR3 runs to 18 residues. CDR1 is LNHDA and CDR2 is SQIVND in the germline V gene (reference sequence). Trimming took 3 bases from V and 2 from J; bases not matched to a gene: 9. The full variable domain, with the rest looked up from reference TRBV19 and TRBJ2-3, is DGGITQSPKYLFRKEGQNVTLSCEQNLNHDAMYWYRQDPGQGLRLIYYSQIVNDFQKGDIAEGYSVSREKKESFPLTVTSAQKNPTAFYLCASSMAWTSGKTTDTQYFGPGTRLTVL.

This sequence joins TRBV10-1 and TRBJ2-7; 10 positions match TRBD1. The CDR3 extends over 13 amino acids. V was pared by 6 bases and J by 6 bases, with 5 bases of the junction left unmatched. Germline CDR1 and CDR2: WNHNN and SYGVQD (reference sequence). The CDR3 region has the DNA TGCGCCAGCAGAAAAGGACAGGGGGGCGAGCAGTACTTC. Translation gives CASRKGQGGEQYF.

The CDR3 bases are TGTGCCAGCAGCCTCACGTTGATAGCGGGTTACAATGAGCAGTTCTTC. Its protein product is CASSLTLIAGYNEQFF. The rearrangement uses TRBV4-2 and TRBJ2-1, with 7 positions matching TRBD2. V shed 4 bases and J 4 bases; nucleotides not matched to a gene: 10. Looked up from germline, CDR1 is LGHNA and CDR2 is YNFKEQ. The CDR3 is 16 residues long.

V and J are TRBV2 and TRBJ2-7; D uncertain. Germline assignment: CDR1 SNHLY and CDR2 FYNNEI. V was shortened by 5 bases and J by 0 bases, with 5 bases between the two germline ends. This CDR3 contains 12 residues. CDR3 sequence reads: CASSFSSYEQYF. For the CDR3, the DNA is TGTGCCAGCAGTTTTAGCTCCTACGAGCAGTACTTC.

The rearrangement joins TRBV6-5 to TRBJ1-6, with 7 nucleotides matching TRBD1. Losses at the gene ends were 9 bases for V and 10 bases for J; bases not matched to a gene: 9. Germline CDR1 reads MNHEY; CDR2 reads SVGAGI. The CDR3 sequence is 13 residues long. CDR3 bases: TGTGCCAGTACGGTGACAGGGAGCTCACCCCTCCACTTT. Translating gives CASTVTGSSPLHF.

The gene calls are TRBV11-2 and TRBJ1-4; 9 bases are shared with TRBD1. CDR3 length equals 17 residues. Germline values: CDR1 SGHAT, CDR2 FQNNGV. V lost 1 base and J lost 6; bases outside the gene matches: 9. CDR3 residues: CASSLVPQGALYEKLFF. The CDR3 DNA reads TGTGCCAGCAGCTTAGTACCACAGGGGGCCCTTTATGAAAAACTGTTTTTT.

This chain joins TRBV10-3 and TRBJ2-2, with 9 bases identical to TRBD2. The V gene's germline CDR1 is ENHRY and CDR2 SYGVKD. After removal of 4 bases from V and 1 base from J, the junction contained 4 bases not matched to a gene. This CDR3 has 16 residues. The CDR3 bases are TGTGCCATCAGTGTTGCGGGAGGGCTGAACACCGGGGAGCTGTTTTTT. It codes for CAISVAGGLNTGELFF.

V and J are TRBV20-1 and TRBJ1-4; D is undetermined. Per germline, CDR1 DFQATT and CDR2 SNEGSKA (reference sequence). CDR3 length: 11 residues. The V end was cut by 1 base, the J end by 7 bases, with 4 bases between. As DNA, the CDR3 is TGCAGTGCTAGAGCATTTGAAAAACTGTTTTTT. It is translated as CSARAFEKLFF.

V is TRBV9 and J is TRBJ1-1; 7 bases align to TRBD1. This CDR3 is 15 amino acids long. Germline V gene sequence: CDR1 SGDLS, CDR2 YYNGEE. V was pared by 3 bases and J by 0 bases, with 5 bases of the junction left unmatched. Written as DNA, the CDR3 is TGTGCCAGCAGCGCTCGGACAGGTATGAACACTGAAGCTTTCTTT. Translating it yields CASSARTGMNTEAFF.

V gene TRBV5-4 combines with J gene TRBJ1-2, with D possibly matching TRBD1 (6 bases). This CDR3 comprises 14 residues. V lost 3 bases and J 7 bases, leaving 16 bases between the germline ends. Germline V gene sequence: CDR1 SGHNT, CDR2 YYREEE (reference sequence). The CDR3 region has the DNA TGTGCCAGCAGCTATAATGACAGGCGGGCTGGCTACACCTTC. It codes for CASSYNDRRAGYTF.

This clone appeared once. The J gene is TRBJ1-2, the V gene TRBV19; 7 nucleotides line up with TRBD1. The germline V gene has CDR1 LNHDA and CDR2 SQIVND (reference sequence). The CDR3 totals 16 residues. V lost 8 bases, J lost 4 bases, and 16 bases stayed unmatched. CDR3 sequence: CASSPGGNRLPYGYTF. The CDR3 coding sequence is TGTGCCAGTTCCCCAGGGGGGAACCGATTACCCTATGGCTACACCTTC.

This chain joins TRBV20-1 and TRBJ2-7, with TRBD2 identical over 7 bases. This CDR3 comprises 14 residues. J was trimmed by 0 bases and V by 3 bases; bases with no gene match: 5. The germline V gene encodes CDR1 DFQATT and CDR2 SNEGSKA (reference sequence). The CDR3 loop is CSASSSGVSYEQYF. CDR3 DNA sequence: TGCAGTGCTAGTTCTAGCGGTGTCTCCTACGAGCAGTACTTC.

The chain is built from TRBV25-1 and TRBJ1-1; perhaps TRBD1 as D (6 bases). This CDR3 is built from 14 residues. Germline V lookup: CDR1 MGHDK, CDR2 SYGVNS. With 6 bases removed from V and 4 bases from J, the gap between germline ends came to 15 bases. The CDR3 reads CASSRGAVGTEAFF. CDR3 nucleotide sequence: TGTGCCAGCAGCCGGGGGGCCGTGGGCACTGAAGCTTTCTTT.

V gene TRBV2 combines with J gene TRBJ2-1; 12 bases are shared with TRBD2. CDR1 is SNHLY and CDR2 is FYNNEI in the germline V gene. CDR3 length: 15 residues. The ends lost 5 bases at V and 2 bases at J; junction bases unmatched: 1. CDR3 bases: TGTGCCAGCAGTTCTAGCGGGAGGGCCTACAATGAGCAGTTCTTC. The encoded protein is CASSSSGRAYNEQFF.

This chain joins TRBV6-4 and TRBJ2-4, with a possible D match to TRBD1 (6 bases). V lost 3 bases and J lost 9, with 12 bases in between. The germline CDR1 and CDR2 sequences are MRHNA and SNTAGT. The CDR3 length is 13 residues. Here the CDR3 reads CASSESSRGIQYF. For the CDR3, the DNA is TGTGCCAGCAGTGAGTCTTCCAGGGGCATTCAGTACTTC.

The V gene is TRBV29-1, the J gene TRBJ2-7; TRBD2 agrees at 14 bases. Germline V gives CDR1 SQVTM, CDR2 ANQGSEA. CDR3 size: 17 residues. Losses at the gene ends were 5 bases for V and 0 bases for J; bases not matched to a gene: 9. The CDR3 bases are TGCAGCGTTCAGGGACTAGCGGGAGTGCAGGACTCCTACGAGCAGTACTTC. As protein: CSVQGLAGVQDSYEQYF.

This clone was found once. This chain joins TRBV27 and TRBJ1-2; TRBD1 matches 10 bases. Germline CDR1 reads MNHEY; CDR2 reads SMNVEV (reference sequence). The CDR3 is made up of 15 amino acids. The trim removed 5 bases at V and 4 bases at J, leaving 7 bases unmatched. Here the CDR3 DNA reads TGTGCCAGCAGTGACAGGGGGCTGGGTAGCTATGGCTACACCTTC. This sequence encodes CASSDRGLGSYGYTF.

J is TRBJ2-3 and V is TRBV2; TRBD2 matches 7 bases. The trim removed 8 bases at V and 1 base at J, leaving 9 bases unmatched. Germline values: CDR1 SNHLY, CDR2 FYNNEI. The CDR3 covers 15 residues. The CDR3 reads CASLFFAGGTDTQYF. The CDR3 DNA sequence: TGTGCCAGCTTATTTTTTGCGGGGGGCACAGATACGCAGTATTTT.

This sequence joins TRBV5-4 and TRBJ2-6, with 7 positions matching TRBD2. The germline CDR1 and CDR2 sequences are SGHNT and YYREEE (reference sequence). The V gene end was trimmed by 2 bases and the J gene end by 4 bases; junction bases not matched to a gene: 12. This CDR3 has 18 residues. The CDR3 sequence is CASSLMGGIRGGANVLTF. The CDR3 DNA reads TGTGCCAGCAGCTTAATGGGAGGGATTCGTGGAGGGGCCAACGTCCTGACTTTC.

V usage is TRBV7-2 and J usage is TRBJ2-7; D gene ambiguous. The V end lost 3 bases, the J end lost 4 bases, and 10 bases lay between the germline ends. Per germline, CDR1 SGHTA and CDR2 FQGNSA. The CDR3 extends over 13 amino acids. The CDR3 coding sequence is TGTGCCAGCAGCTTGGCGGTCGGGTACGAGCAGTACTTC. It translates to CASSLAVGYEQYF.